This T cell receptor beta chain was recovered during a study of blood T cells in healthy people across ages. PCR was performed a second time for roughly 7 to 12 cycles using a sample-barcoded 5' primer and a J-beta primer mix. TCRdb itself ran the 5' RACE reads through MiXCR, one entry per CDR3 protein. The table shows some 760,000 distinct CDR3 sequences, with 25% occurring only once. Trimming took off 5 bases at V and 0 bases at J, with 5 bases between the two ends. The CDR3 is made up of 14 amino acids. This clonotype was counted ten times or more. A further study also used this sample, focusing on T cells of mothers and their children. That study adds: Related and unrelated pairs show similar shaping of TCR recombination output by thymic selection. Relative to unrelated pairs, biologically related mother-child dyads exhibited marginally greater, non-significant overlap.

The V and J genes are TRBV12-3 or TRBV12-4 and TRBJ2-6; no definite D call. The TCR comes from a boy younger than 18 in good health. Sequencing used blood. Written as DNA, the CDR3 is TGTGCCAGCAGTCTCGACTCTGGGGCCAACGTCCTGACTTTC. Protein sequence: CASSLDSGANVLTF.